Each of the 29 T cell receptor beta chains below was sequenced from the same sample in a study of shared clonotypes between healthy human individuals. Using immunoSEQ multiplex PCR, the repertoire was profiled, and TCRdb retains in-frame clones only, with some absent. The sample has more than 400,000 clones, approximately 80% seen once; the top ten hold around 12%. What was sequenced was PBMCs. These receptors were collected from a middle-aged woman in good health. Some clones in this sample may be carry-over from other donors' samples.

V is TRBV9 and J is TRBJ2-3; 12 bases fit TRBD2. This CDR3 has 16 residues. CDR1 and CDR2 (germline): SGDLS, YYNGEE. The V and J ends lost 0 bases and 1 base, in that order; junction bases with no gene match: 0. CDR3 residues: CASSVGLAGGTDTQYF. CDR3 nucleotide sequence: TGTGCCAGCAGCGTAGGACTAGCGGGGGGCACAGATACGCAGTATTTT. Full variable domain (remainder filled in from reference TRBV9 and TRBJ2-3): DSGVTQTPKHLITATGQRVTLRCSPRSGDLSVYWYQQSLDQGLQFLIQYYNGEERAKGNILERFSAQQFPDLHSELNLSSLELGDSALYFCASSVGLAGGTDTQYFGPGTRLTVL.

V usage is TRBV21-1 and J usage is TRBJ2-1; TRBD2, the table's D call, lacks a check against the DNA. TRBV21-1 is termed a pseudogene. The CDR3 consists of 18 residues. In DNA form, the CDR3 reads TGTGCCAGCACCAGTGGGACTAGCGGGATTACTACAAACAATGAGCAGTTCTTC. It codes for CASTSGTSGITTNNEQFF.

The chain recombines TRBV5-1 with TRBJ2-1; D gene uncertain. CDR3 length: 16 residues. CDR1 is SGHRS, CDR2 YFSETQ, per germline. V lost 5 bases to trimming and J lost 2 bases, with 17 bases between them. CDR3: CASSTATPKPYNEQFF. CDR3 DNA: TGCGCCAGCAGTACGGCGACCCCCAAACCCTACAATGAGCAGTTCTTC.

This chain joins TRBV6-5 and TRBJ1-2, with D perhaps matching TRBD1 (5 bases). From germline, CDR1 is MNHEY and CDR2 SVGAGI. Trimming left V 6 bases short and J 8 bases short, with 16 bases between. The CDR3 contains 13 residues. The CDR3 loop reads CASRIPGFRGYTF. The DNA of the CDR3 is TGTGCCAGCAGGATCCCAGGGTTTCGGGGCTACACCTTC.

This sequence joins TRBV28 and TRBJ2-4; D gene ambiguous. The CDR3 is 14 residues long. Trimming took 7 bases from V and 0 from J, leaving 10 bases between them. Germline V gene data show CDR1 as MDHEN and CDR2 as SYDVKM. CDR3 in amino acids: CASTTVGAKNIQYF. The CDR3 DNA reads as TGTGCCAGCACCACTGTGGGAGCCAAAAACATTCAGTACTTC.

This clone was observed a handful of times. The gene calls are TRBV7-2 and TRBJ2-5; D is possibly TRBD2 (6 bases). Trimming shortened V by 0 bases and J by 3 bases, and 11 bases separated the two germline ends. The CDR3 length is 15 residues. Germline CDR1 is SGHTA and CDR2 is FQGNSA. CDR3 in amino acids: CASSLALARKETQYF. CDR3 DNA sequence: TGTGCCAGCAGCTTAGCGCTAGCGAGGAAAGAGACCCAGTACTTC.

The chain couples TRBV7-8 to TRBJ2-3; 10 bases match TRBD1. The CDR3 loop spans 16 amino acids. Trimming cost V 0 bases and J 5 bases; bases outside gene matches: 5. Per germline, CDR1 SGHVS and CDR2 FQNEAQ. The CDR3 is CASSLATGGALDTQYF. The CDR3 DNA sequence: TGTGCCAGCAGCTTAGCGACAGGGGGCGCGTTAGATACGCAGTATTTT.

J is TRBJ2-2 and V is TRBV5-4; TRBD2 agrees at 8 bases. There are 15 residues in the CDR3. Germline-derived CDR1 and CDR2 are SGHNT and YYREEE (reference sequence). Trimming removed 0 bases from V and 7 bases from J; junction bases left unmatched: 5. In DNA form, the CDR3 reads TGTGCCAGCAGCTTGGAAGCGGGAGCACACGGGGAGCTGTTTTTT. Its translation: CASSLEAGAHGELFF.

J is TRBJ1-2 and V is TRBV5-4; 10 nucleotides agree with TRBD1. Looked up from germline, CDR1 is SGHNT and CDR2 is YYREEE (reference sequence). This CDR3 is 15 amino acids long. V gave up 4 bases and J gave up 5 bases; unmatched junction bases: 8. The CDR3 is CASSPDRGRPYGYTF. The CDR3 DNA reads TGTGCCAGCAGCCCAGACAGGGGGCGCCCATATGGCTACACCTTC. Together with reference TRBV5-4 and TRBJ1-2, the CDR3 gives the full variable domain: ETGVTQSPTHLIKTRGQQVTLRCSSQSGHNTVSWYQQALGQGPQFIFQYYREEENGRGNFPPRFSGLQFPNYSSELNVNALELDDSALYLCASSPDRGRPYGYTFGSGTRLTVV.

The CDR3 nucleotides read TGCGCCAGCAGGGGGGGGGAGACCCAGTACTTC. Its translation is CASRGGETQYF. The V gene is TRBV10-2, the J gene TRBJ2-5; 7 positions agree with TRBD2. Germline CDR1 and CDR2: WSHSY and SAAADI. Losses at the gene ends were 6 bases for V and 5 bases for J; bases not matched to a gene: 0. This CDR3 contains 11 residues.

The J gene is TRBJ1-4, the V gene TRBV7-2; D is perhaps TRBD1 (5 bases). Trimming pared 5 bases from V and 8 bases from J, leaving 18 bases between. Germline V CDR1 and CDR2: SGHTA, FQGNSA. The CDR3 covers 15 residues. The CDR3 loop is CASSLGRLLPEKLFF. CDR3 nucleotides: TGTGCCAGCAGCCTGGGACGCCTTCTTCCCGAAAAACTGTTTTTT.

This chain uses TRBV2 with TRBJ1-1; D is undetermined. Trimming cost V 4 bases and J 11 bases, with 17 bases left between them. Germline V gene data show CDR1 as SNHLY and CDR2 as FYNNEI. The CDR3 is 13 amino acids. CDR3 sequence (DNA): TGTGCCAGCAGTGGAATTTCTTACCGGGAGGCTTTCTTT. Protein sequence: CASSGISYREAFF.

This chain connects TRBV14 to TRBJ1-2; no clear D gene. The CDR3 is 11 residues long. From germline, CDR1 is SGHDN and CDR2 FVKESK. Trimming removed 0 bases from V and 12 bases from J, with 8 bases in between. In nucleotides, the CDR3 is TGTGCCAGCAGCCAAGATTCCCCTCACACCTTC. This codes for CASSQDSPHTF. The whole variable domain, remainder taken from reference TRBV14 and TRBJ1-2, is EAGVTQFPSHSVIEKGQTVTLRCDPISGHDNLYWYRRVMGKEIKFLLHFVKESKQDESGMPNNRFLAERTGGTYSTLKVQPAELEDSGVYFCASSQDSPHTFGSGTRLTVV.

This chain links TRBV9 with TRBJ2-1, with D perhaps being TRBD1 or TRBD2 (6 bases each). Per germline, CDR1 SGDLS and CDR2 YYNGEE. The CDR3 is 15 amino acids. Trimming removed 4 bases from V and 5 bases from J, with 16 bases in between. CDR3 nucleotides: TGTGCCAGCAGCACAAGGGGGGATACTCACAATGAGCAGTTCTTC. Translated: CASSTRGDTHNEQFF.

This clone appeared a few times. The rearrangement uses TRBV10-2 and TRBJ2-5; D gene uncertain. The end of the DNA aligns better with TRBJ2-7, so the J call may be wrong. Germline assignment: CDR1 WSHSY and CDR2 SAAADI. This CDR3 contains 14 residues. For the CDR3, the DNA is TGCGCCAGCAGTGATTTGGACGGAGCCTACGAGCAGTACTTC. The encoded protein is CASSDLDGAYEQYF.

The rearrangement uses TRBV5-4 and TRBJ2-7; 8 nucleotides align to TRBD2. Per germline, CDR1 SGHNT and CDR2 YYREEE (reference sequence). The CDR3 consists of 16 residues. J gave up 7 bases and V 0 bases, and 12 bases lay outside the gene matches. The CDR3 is CASSLVPGRALGEQYF. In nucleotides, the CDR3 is TGTGCCAGCAGCTTGGTGCCCGGGAGGGCCCTCGGAGAGCAGTACTTC.

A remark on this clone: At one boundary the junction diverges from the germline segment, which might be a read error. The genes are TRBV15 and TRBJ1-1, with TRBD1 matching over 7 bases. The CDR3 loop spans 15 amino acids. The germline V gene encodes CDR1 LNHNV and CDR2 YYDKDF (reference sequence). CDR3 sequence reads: CATSSHTGVGTETFF. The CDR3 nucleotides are TGTGCCACCAGCAGCCACACAGGGGTTGGCACTGAAACTTTCTTT.

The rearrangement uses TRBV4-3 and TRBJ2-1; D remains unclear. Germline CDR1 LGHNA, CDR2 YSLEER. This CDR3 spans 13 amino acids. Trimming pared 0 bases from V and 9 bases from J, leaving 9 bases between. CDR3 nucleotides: TGCGCCAGCAGCCAAGACCTGCAAAGTGAGCAGTTCTTC. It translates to CASSQDLQSEQFF.

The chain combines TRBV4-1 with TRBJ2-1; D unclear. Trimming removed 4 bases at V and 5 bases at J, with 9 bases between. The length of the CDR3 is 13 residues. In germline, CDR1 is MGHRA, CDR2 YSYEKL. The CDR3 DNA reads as TGCGCCAGCAGCCGGGCCAGCAACAATGAGCAGTTCTTC. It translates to CASSRASNNEQFF.

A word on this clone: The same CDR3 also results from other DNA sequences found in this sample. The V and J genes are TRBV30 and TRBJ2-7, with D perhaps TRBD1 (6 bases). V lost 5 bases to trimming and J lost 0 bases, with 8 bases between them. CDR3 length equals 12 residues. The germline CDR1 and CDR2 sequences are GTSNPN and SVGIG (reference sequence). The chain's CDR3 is CAWGGSSYEQYF. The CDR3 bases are TGTGCCTGGGGGGGCAGCTCCTACGAGCAGTACTTC.

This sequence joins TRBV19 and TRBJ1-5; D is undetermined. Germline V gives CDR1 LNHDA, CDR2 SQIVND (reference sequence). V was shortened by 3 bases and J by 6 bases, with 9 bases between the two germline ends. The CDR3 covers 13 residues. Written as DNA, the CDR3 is TGTGCCAGTAGTATCTTGAGAGGTCAGCCCCAGCATTTT. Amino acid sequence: CASSILRGQPQHF. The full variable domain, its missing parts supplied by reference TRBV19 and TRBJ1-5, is DGGITQSPKYLFRKEGQNVTLSCEQNLNHDAMYWYRQDPGQGLRLIYYSQIVNDFQKGDIAEGYSVSREKKESFPLTVTSAQKNPTAFYLCASSILRGQPQHFGDGTRLSIL.

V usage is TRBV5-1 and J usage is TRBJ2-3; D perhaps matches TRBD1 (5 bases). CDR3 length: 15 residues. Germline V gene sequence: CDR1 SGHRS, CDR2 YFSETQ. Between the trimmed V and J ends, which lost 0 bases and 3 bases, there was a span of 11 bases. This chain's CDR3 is CASSLEAQGTDTQYF. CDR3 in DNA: TGCGCCAGCAGCTTGGAGGCGCAGGGTACAGATACGCAGTATTTT.

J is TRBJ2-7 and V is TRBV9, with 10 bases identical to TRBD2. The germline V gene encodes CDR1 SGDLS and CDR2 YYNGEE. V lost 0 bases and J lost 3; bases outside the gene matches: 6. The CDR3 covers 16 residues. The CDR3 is CASSVATTSGYYEQYF. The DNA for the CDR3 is TGTGCCAGCAGCGTAGCTACGACTAGCGGGTACTACGAGCAGTACTTC.

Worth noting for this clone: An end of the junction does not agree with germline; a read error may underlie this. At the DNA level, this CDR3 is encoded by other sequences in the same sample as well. The CDR3 spells CAGRSGTDTGELFF. CDR3 bases: TGTGCCGGCAGGTCAGGGACGGACACCGGAGAGCTGTTTTTT. The V and J genes are TRBV6-6 and TRBJ2-2, with D perhaps assigned TRBD1 or TRBD2 (5 bases each). The CDR3 has 14 residues. Germline V lookup: CDR1 MNHNY, CDR2 SVGAGI (reference sequence).

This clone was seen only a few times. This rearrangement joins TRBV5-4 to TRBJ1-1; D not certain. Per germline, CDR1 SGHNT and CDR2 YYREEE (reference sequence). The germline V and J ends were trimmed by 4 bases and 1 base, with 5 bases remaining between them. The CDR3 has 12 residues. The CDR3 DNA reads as TGTGCCAGCAGCCTCAGGAACACTGAAGCTTTCTTT. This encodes CASSLRNTEAFF.

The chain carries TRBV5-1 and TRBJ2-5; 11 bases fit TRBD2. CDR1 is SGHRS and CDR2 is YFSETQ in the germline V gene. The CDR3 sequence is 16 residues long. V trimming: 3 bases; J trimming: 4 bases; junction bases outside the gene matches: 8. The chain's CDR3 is CASSSTSGTRIETQYF. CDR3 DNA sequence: TGCGCCAGCAGCTCGACTAGCGGGACCCGGATAGAGACCCAGTACTTC.

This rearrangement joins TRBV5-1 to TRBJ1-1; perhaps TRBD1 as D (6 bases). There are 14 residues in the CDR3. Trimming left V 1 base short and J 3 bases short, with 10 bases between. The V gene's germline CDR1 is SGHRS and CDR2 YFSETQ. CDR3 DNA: TGCGCCAGCAGCTTGTTAGGGGGGGACACTGAAGCTTTCTTT. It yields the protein CASSLLGGDTEAFF.

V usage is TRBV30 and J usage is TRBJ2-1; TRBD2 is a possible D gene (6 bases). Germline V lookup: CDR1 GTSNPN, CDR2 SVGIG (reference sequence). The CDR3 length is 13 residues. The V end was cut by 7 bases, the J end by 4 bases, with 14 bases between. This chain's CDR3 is CASSGEWYNEQFF. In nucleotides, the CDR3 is TGTGCCTCCTCGGGGGAGTGGTACAATGAGCAGTTCTTC.

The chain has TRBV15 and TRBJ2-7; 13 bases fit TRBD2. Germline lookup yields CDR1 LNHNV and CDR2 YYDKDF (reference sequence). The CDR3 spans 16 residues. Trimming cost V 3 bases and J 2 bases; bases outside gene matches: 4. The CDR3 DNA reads TGTGCCACCAGCAGGGGCGGACTAGCGGGAGCCTACGAGCAGTACTTC. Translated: CATSRGGLAGAYEQYF. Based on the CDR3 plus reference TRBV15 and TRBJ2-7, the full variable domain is DAMVIQNPRYQVTQFGKPVTLSCSQTLNHNVMYWYQQKSSQAPKLLFHYYDKDFNNEADTPDNFQSRRPNTSFCFLDIRSPGLGDTAMYLCATSRGGLAGAYEQYFGPGTRLTVT.